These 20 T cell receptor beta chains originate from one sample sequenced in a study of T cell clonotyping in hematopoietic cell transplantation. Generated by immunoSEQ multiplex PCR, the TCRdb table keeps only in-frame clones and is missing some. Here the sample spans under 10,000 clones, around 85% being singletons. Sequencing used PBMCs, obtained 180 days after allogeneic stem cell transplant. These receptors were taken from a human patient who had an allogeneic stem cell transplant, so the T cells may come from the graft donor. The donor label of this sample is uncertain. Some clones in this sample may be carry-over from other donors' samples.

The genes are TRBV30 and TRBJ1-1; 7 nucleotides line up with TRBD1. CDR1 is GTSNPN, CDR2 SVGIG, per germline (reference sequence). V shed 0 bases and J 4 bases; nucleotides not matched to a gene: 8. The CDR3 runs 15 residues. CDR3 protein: CAWSVDSTGRTEAFF. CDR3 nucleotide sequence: TGTGCCTGGAGTGTAGATTCGACAGGGCGCACTGAAGCTTTCTTT.

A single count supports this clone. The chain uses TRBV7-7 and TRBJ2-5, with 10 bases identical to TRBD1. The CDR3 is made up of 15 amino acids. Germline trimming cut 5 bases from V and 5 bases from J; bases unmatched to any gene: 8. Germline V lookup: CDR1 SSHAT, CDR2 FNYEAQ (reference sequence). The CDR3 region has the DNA TGTGCCAGCAGCCTCCGGGACAGGGGAGATGAGACCCAGTACTTC. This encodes CASSLRDRGDETQYF. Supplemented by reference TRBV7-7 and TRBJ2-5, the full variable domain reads GAGVSQSPRYKVTKRGQDVTLRCDPISSHATLYWYQQALGQGPEFLTYFNYEAQPDKSGLPSDRFSAERPEGSISTLTIQRTEQRDSAMYRCASSLRDRGDETQYFGPGTRLLVL.

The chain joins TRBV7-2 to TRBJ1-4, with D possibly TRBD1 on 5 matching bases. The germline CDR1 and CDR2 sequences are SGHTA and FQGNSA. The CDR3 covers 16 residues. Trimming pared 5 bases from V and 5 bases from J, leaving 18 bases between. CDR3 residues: CASSPQRGRGNEKLFF. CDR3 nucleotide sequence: TGTGCCAGCAGCCCCCAGAGGGGACGGGGAAATGAAAAACTGTTTTTT. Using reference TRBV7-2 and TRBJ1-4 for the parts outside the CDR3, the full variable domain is GAGVSQSPSNKVTEKGKDVELRCDPISGHTALYWYRQSLGQGLEFLIYFQGNSAPDKSGLPSDRFSAERTGGSVSTLTIQRTQQEDSAVYLCASSPQRGRGNEKLFFGSGTQLSVL.

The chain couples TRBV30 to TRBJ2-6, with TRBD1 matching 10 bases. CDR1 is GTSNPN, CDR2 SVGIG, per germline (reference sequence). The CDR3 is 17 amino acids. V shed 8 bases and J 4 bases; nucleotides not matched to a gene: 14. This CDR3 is CAGRFRDRGAGANVLTF. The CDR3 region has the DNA TGTGCCGGACGTTTCCGGGACAGGGGCGCCGGGGCCAACGTCCTGACTTTC.

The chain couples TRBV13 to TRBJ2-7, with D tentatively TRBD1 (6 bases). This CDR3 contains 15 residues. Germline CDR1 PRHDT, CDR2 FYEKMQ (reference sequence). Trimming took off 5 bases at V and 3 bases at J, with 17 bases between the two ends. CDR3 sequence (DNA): TGTGCCAGCAGCGCCCACAGGGCTGCCTACTACGAGCAGTACTTC. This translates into CASSAHRAAYYEQYF.

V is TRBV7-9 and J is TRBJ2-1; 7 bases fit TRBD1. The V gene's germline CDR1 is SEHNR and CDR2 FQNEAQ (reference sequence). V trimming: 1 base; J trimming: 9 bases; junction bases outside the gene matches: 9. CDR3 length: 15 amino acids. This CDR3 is CASSLGAGGRSEQFF. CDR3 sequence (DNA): TGTGCCAGCAGCTTAGGGGCAGGGGGAAGAAGTGAGCAGTTCTTC.

The CDR3 DNA follows: TGTGCCAGTAGTGCAGGGGGCTATGGCTACACCTTC. It is translated as CASSAGGYGYTF. The chain carries TRBV19 and TRBJ1-2; 7 positions match TRBD1. The CDR3 loop spans 12 amino acids. Germline values: CDR1 LNHDA, CDR2 SQIVND (reference sequence). The junction had 1 base not matched to a gene; V was cut back by 5 bases and J by 4 bases.

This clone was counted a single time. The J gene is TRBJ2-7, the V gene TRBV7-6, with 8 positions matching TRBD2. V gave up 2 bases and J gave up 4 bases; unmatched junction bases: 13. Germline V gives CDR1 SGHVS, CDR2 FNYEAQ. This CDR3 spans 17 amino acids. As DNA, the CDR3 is TGTGCCAGCAGCTTATTGGCGGGAGGATTCGGTGCGTACGAGCAGTACTTC. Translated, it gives CASSLLAGGFGAYEQYF.

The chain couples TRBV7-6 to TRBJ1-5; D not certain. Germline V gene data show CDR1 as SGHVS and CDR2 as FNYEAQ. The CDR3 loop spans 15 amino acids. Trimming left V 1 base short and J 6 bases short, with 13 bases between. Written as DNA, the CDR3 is TGTGCCAGCAGCTTAGGGAGGTCCACCGGTCAGCCCCAGCATTTT. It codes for CASSLGRSTGQPQHF.

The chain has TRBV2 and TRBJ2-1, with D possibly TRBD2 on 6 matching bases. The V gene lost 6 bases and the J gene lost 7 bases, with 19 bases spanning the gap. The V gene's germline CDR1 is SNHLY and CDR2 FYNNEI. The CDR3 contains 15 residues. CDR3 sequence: CASSPSVWGRNEQFF. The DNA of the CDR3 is TGTGCCAGCAGCCCATCGGTATGGGGGAGGAATGAGCAGTTCTTC. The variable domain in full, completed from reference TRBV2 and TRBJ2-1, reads EPEVTQTPSHQVTQMGQEVILRCVPISNHLYFYWYRQILGQKVEFLVSFYNNEISEKSEIFDDQFSVERPDGSNFTLKIRSTKLEDSAMYFCASSPSVWGRNEQFFGPGTRLTVL.

CDR3 amino acids: CASSQDRQTVRGEQYF. In DNA, the CDR3 is TGTGCCAGCAGCCAAGACCGACAGACTGTTAGAGGAGAGCAGTACTTC. This chain connects TRBV4-2 to TRBJ2-7, with D perhaps matching TRBD1 (5 bases). Per the germline V gene, CDR1 is LGHNA and CDR2 is YNFKEQ. V lost 0 bases and J 7 bases, leaving 19 bases between the germline ends. The CDR3 length is 16 residues.

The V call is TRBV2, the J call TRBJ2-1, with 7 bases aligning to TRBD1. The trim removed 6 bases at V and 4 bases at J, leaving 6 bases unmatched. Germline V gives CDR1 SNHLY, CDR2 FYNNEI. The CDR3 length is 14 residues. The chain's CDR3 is CASSRGSPYNEQFF. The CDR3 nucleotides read TGTGCCAGCAGCAGGGGGTCACCTTACAATGAGCAGTTCTTC.

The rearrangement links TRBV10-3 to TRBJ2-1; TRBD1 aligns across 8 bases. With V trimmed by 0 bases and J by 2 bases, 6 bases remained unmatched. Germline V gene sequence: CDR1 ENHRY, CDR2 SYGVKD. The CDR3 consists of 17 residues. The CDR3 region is CAISESRQGITYNEQFF. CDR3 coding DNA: TGTGCCATCAGTGAGTCCCGACAGGGGATCACCTACAATGAGCAGTTCTTC.

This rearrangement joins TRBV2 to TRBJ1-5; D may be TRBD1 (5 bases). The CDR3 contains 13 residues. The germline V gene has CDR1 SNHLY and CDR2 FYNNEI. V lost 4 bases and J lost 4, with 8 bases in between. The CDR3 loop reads CASSGQQNQPQHF. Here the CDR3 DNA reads TGTGCCAGCAGTGGACAGCAGAATCAGCCCCAGCATTTT.

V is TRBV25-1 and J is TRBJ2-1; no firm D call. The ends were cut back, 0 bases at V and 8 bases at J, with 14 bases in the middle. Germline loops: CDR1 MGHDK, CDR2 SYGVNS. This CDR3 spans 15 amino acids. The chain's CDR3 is CASSEYSIMGDEQFF. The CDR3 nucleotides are TGTGCCAGCAGTGAATACTCTATAATGGGCGATGAGCAGTTCTTC.

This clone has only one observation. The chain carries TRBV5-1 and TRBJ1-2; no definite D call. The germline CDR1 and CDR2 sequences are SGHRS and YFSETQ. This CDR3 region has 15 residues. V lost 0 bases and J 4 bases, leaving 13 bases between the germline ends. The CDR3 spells CASSLALQPGYGYTF. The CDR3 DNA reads TGCGCCAGCAGCTTGGCTCTACAACCCGGCTATGGCTACACCTTC.

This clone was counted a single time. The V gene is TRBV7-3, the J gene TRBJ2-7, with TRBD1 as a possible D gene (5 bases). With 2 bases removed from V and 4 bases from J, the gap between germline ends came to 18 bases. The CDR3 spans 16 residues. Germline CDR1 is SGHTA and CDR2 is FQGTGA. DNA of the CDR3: TGTGCCAGCAGCTTAGGGGCGCTAATACCGATTTACGAGCAGTACTTC. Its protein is CASSLGALIPIYEQYF.

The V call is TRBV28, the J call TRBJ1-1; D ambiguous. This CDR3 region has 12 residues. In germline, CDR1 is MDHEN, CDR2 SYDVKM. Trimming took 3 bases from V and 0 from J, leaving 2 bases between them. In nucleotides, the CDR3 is TGTGCCAGCAGTTTTCTGAACACTGAAGCTTTCTTT. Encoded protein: CASSFLNTEAFF.

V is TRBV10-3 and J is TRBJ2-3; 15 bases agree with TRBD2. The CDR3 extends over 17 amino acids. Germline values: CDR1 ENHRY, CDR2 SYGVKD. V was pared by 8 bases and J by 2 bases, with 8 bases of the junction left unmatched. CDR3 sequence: CAISGTSGGMNTDTQYF. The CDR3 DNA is TGTGCCATCTCGGGGACTAGCGGGGGGATGAACACAGATACGCAGTATTTT.

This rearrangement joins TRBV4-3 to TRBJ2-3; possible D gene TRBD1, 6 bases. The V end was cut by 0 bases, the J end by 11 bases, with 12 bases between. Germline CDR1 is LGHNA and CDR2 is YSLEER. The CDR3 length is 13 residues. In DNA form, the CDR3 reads TGCGCCAGCAGCCAAGAGGGACACGGCGGGCAGTATTTT. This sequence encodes CASSQEGHGGQYF.